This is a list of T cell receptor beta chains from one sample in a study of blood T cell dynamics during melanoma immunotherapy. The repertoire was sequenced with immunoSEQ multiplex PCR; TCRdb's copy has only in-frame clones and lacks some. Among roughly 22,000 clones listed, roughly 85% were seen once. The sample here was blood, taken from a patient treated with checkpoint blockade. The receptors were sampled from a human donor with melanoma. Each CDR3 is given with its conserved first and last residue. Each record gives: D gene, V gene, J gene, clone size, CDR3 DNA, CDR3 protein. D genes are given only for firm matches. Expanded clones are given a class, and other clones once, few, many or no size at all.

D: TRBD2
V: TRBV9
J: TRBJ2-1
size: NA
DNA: TGTGCCAGCAGCTTATTAGCGGGAGCGGGTGAGCAGTTCTTC
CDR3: CASSLLAGAGEQFF

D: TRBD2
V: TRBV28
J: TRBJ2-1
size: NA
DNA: TGTGCCAGCAGAGACCAGACTAGCGGGAGCTACAATGAGCAGTTCTTC
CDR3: CASRDQTSGSYNEQFF

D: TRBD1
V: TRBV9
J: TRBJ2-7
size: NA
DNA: TGTGCCAGCAGCGTCCGGGACAGGGGCTTATACGAGCAGTACTTC
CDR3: CASSVRDRGLYEQYF

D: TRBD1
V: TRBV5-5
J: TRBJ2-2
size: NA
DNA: TGTGCCAGCAGCCTCACACAGGGGACAACCTTTACGAACACCGGGGAGCTGTTTTTT
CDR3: CASSLTQGTTFTNTGELFF

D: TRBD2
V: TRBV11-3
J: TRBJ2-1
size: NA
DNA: TGTGCCAGCAGCGCCGGGGGGGCAGGGAGGAATGAGCAGTTCTTC
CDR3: CASSAGGAGRNEQFF

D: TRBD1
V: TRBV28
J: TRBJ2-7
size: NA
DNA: TGTGCCAGCAGTTCCCCCAGGGGGCGCTCCTACGAGCAGTACTTC
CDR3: CASSSPRGRSYEQYF

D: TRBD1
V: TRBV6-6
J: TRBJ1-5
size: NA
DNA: TGTGCCACAGATCCAGACAGGGTCAGCAATCAGCCCCAGCATTTT
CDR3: CATDPDRVSNQPQHF

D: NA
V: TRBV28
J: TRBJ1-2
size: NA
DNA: TGTGCCAGTACCGGTCTCCTAAGGGAGGGCTACACCTTC
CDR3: CASTGLLREGYTF

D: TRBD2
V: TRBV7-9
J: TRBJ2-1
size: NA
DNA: TGTGCCAGCAGCTCGGGACTAGCGGGAGTCCCAGCCTACAATGAGCAGTTCTTC
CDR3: CASSSGLAGVPAYNEQFF

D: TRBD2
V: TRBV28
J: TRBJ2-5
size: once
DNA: TGTGCCAGCAGTTTTATGTGGGGAGCGGGGCGGGAGACCCAGTACTTC
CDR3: CASSFMWGAGRETQYF

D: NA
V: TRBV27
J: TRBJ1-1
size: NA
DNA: TGTGCCAGCAGTCCATGGACAGAGAACACTGAAGCTTTCTTT
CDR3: CASSPWTENTEAFF

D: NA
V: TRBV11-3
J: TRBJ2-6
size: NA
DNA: TGTGCCAGCAGCTTAGGGACGGACTCTGGGGCCAACGTCCTGACTTTC
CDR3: CASSLGTDSGANVLTF

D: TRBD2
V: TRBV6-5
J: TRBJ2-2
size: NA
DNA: TGTGCCAGCAGTTACTCGGGAGGGATCGGGGAGCTGTTTTTT
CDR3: CASSYSGGIGELFF

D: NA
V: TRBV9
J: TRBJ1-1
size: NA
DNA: TGTGCCAGCAGCGTTTCCAGGGCAAACACTGAAGCTTTCTTT
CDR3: CASSVSRANTEAFF

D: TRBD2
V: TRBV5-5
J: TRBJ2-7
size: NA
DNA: TGTGCCAGCAGCCCCTGGTTGGGGGGGGTCGAGCAGTACTTC
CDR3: CASSPWLGGVEQYF

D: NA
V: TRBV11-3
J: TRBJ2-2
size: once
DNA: TGTGCCAGCAGCTTAGGGCGTTGGGGGAACAAGAACACCGGGGAGCTGTTTTTT
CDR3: CASSLGRWGNKNTGELFF

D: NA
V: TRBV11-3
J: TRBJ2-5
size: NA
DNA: TGTGCCAGCAGCTTAAGGTCCCAGGGGAAAGAGACCCAGTACTTC
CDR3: CASSLRSQGKETQYF

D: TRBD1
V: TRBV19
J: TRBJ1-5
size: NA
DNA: TGTGCCAGTAGTCCACAGGGGGATGGAAATCAGCCCCAGCATTTT
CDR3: CASSPQGDGNQPQHF

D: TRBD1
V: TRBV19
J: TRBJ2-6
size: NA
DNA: TGTGCCAGTAGTTCAAGGGGACAGGGGGGTAGGCTCTCTGGGGCCAACGTCCTGACTTTC
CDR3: CASSSRGQGGRLSGANVLTF

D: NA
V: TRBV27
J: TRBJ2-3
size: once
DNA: TGTGCCAGCAGCATCTCCACAGATACGCAGTATTTT
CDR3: CASSISTDTQYF

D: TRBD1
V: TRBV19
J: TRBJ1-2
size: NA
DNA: TGTGCCAGTAGTGACAGGGCCCTCCACTATGGCTACACCTTC
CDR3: CASSDRALHYGYTF

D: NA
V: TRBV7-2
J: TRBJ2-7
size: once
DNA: TGTGCCAGCAGCTTAGATCCGGGCGGGTCAGAAGAGCAGTACTTC
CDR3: CASSLDPGGSEEQYF

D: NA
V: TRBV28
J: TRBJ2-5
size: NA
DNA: TGTGCCATCAGAACAGCCGGACAGAAAGAGACCCAGTACTTC
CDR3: CAIRTAGQKETQYF

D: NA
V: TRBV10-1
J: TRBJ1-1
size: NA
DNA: TGCGCCAGCAGTGAGTCTTATGGGAACACTGAAGCTTTCTTT
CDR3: CASSESYGNTEAFF

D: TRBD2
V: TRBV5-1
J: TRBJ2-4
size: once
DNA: TGCGCCAGCAGCTTGGATGTGAGCGGGACCGGGAACATTCAGTACTTC
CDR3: CASSLDVSGTGNIQYF

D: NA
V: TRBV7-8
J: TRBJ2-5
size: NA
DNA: TGTGCCAGCAGCTTGCAAGAGACCCAGTACTTC
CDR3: CASSLQETQYF

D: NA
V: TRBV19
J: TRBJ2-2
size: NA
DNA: TGTGCCAGTAGTATGGGAGTGACGAACACCGGGGAGCTGTTTTTT
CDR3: CASSMGVTNTGELFF

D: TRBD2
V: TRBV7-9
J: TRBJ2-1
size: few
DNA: TGTGCCAGCAGCTTGTCCCCGGGACTAGCGTCGGGGGATGAGCAGTTCTTC
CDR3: CASSLSPGLASGDEQFF

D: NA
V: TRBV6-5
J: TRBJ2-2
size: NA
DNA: TGTGCCAGCAACTCGCGGGGGAACACCGGGGAGCTGTTTTTT
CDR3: CASNSRGNTGELFF

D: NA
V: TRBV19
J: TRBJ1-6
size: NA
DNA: TGTGCCAGTAGTATCCCTCACAGCGGATTCGGTTCACCCCTCCACTTT
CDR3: CASSIPHSGFGSPLHF

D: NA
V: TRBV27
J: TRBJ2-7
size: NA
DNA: TGTGCCAGCAGTGAGAGGGCAGGGAGAAACTACGAGCAGTACTTC
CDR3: CASSERAGRNYEQYF

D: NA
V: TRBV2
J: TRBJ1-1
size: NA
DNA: TGTGCCAGCAGAAAAGACAGGTCCCAGAACACTGAAGCTTTCTTT
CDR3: CASRKDRSQNTEAFF

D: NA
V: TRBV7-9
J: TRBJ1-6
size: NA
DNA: TGTGCCAGCAGCCCGCTACAGGGCTTTGATTCACCCCTCCACTTT
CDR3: CASSPLQGFDSPLHF

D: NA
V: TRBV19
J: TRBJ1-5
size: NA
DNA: TGTGCCAGTAGTATAGGACGTCAAGCCCAGCATTTT
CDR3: CASSIGRQAQHF

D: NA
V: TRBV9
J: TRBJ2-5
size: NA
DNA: TGTGCCAGCAGCCCTCGGACAGCCGTATCGGAGACCCAGTACTTC
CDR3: CASSPRTAVSETQYF

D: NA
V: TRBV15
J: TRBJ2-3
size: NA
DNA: TGTGCCACCAGCAGAGATCGGACGCAGTATTTT
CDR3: CATSRDRTQYF

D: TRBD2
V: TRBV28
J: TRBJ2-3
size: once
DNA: TGTGCCAGCAAAATCTTACTAGCGGGAGGGACGGATACGCAGTATTTT
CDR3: CASKILLAGGTDTQYF

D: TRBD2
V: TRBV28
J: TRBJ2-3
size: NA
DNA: TGTGCCAGCAGTTTTATGAGCGGGAGAGCCCCAGATACGCAGTATTTT
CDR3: CASSFMSGRAPDTQYF

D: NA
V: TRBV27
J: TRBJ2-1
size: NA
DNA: TGTGCCAGCAGTTCGGCAGGGCGCAATGAGCAGTTCTTC
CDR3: CASSSAGRNEQFF

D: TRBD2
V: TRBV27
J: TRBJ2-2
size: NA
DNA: TGTGCCAGCAGCCGACGACTAGCGGGCCGCGCGAACACCGGGGAGCTGTTTTTT
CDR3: CASSRRLAGRANTGELFF

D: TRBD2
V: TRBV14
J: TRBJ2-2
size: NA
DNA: TGTGCCAGCAGCCAATATTCAGCGGGGATGAACACCGGGGAGCTGTTTTTT
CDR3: CASSQYSAGMNTGELFF

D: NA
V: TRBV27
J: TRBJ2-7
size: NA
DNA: TGTGCCAGCAGTTTATCGGAGGGCCCATCCTACGAGCAGTACTTC
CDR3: CASSLSEGPSYEQYF